This T cell receptor (beta chain) was profiled in a study of regulatory T cells in long-lasting Graves disease. Study information: Patients with new Graves' disease had used antithyroid drugs below 3 months.

Study-level results: The number of shared public clonotypes was higher in persistent patients (under 3,000) than new patients (around 960).

Trimming removed 4 bases at V and 5 bases at J, with 10 bases between. The CDR3 has 13 residues. Germline values: CDR1 MDHEN, CDR2 SYDVKM. Specified time point: newly diagnosed GD, antithyroid drugs for less than 3 months. RNA extracted from PBMCs served as the sequencing template. Building the TCR beta libraries relied on iRepertoire HTBI primers, and CDR3 regions underwent Arm-PCR. TCRdb re-analysed the multiplex PCR reads in MiXCR, keeping a single row per CDR3 protein. The data contain 450,000 to 600,000 distinct CDR3 sequences, around an eighth of them singletons. Many counts were recorded for this clonotype. Its antigen is not known. This sample was also put to use in a study of T cells in Graves' hyperthyroidism and ophthalmopathy. Per that paper: The hyperthyroidism patients had all been newly diagnosed, and their disease duration was under 2 months. Their ages ranged from 18 to 65 years.

The chain has TRBV28 and TRBJ2-3; perhaps TRBD1 as D (6 bases). This TCR came from a man aged 25-45 years with Graves disease. The sequenced sample was peripheral blood mononuclear cells (PBMCs), obtained at new diagnosis, from a patient treated with antithyroid drugs. DNA for the CDR3: TGTGCCAGCAGTTGGGTAGGGGGAGATACGCAGTATTTT. Translating gives CASSWVGGDTQYF.